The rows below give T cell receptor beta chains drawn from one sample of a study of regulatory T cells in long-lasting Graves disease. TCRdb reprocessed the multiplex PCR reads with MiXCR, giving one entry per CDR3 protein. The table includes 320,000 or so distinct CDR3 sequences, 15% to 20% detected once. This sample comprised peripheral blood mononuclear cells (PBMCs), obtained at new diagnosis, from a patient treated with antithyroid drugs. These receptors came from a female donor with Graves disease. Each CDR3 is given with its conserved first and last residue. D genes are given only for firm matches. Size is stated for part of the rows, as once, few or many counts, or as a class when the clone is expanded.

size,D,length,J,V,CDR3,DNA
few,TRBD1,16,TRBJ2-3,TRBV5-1,CASSAGTDSLTDTQYF,TGCGCCAGCAGCGCCGGGACAGACTCCCTCACAGATACGCAGTATTTT
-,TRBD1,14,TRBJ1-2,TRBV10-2,CASTEGGTGGGYTF,TGCGCCAGCACCGAAGGGGGCACCGGGGGTGGCTACACCTTC
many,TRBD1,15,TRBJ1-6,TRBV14,CASSPRGQGPSPLHF,TGTGCCAGCAGCCCCAGGGGACAGGGACCTTCACCCCTCCACTTT
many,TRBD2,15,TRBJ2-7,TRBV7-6,CASSRGAGGSYEQYF,TGTGCCAGCAGCAGAGGAGCGGGAGGGTCCTACGAGCAGTACTTC
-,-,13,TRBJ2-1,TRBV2,CASKRSLLNEQFF,TGTGCCAGCAAGAGGTCCCTCTTGAATGAGCAGTTCTTC
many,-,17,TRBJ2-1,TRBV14,CASSQEFGRGSRNEQFF,TGTGCCAGCAGCCAAGAATTTGGCCGCGGGTCGCGCAATGAGCAGTTCTTC
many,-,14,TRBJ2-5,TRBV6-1,CASSGAGRLETQYF,TGTGCCAGCAGTGGGGCGGGGCGACTAGAGACCCAGTACTTC
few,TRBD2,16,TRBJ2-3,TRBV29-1,CSVEGREGLVADTQYF,TGCAGCGTTGAGGGGCGGGAGGGCCTTGTAGCAGATACGCAGTATTTT
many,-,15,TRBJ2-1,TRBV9,CASSTPMRQYNEQFF,TGTGCCAGCAGCACCCCGATGAGACAGTACAATGAGCAGTTCTTC
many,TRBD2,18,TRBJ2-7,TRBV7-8,CASSLLAGVSSSSYEQYF,TGTGCCAGCAGCTTACTAGCGGGAGTCAGCTCAAGCTCCTACGAGCAGTACTTC
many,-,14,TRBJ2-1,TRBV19,CASSIWREPNEQFF,TGTGCCAGTAGTATATGGCGGGAACCAAATGAGCAGTTCTTC
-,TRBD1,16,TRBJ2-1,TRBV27,CASSLDRDRGFNEQFF,TGTGCCAGCAGTTTAGATAGGGACAGGGGCTTCAATGAGCAGTTCTTC
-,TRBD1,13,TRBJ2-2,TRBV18,CASSPEGQGELFF,TGTGCCAGCTCACCAGAGGGACAGGGTGAGCTGTTTTTT
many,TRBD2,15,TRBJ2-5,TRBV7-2,CASIGGRGNWETQYF,TGTGCCAGCATCGGGGGGAGGGGAAACTGGGAGACCCAGTACTTC
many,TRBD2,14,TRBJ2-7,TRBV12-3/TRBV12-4,CASSLVGRAYEQYF,TGTGCCAGCAGTTTAGTCGGGAGGGCCTACGAGCAGTACTTC
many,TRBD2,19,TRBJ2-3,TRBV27,CASSSESGLAGEQTDTQYF,TGTGCCAGCAGTTCGGAATCGGGACTAGCGGGGGAACAGACAGATACGCAGTATTTT
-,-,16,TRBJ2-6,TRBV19,CASSLRIDSGANVLTF,TGTGCCAGTAGTCTCCGAATAGACTCTGGGGCCAACGTCCTGACTTTC
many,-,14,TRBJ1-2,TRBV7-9,CASNTLRLGDGYTF,TGTGCCAGCAACACCCTCCGCCTGGGGGATGGCTACACCTTC
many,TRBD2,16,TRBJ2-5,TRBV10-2,CASSGGTSGRRETQYF,TGCGCCAGCAGTGGAGGGACTAGCGGTCGTCGGGAGACCCAGTACTTC
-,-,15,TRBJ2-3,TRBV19,CASSLSTGFTDTQYF,TGTGCCAGTAGTCTCTCGACAGGTTTCACAGATACGCAGTATTTT
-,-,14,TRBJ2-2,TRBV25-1,CASSVGLGPGELFF,TGTGCCAGCAGTGTGGGGCTAGGCCCCGGGGAGCTGTTTTTT
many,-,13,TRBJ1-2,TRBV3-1,CASSGKKGYGYTF,TGTGCCAGCAGCGGAAAAAAGGGTTATGGCTACACCTTC
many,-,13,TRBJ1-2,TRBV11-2,CASRADKIYGYTF,TGTGCCAGCCGGGCGGACAAAATCTATGGCTACACCTTC
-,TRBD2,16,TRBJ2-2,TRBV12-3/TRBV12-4,CASSLEAGGPTGELFF,TGTGCCAGCAGTTTAGAGGCGGGAGGGCCCACCGGGGAGCTGTTTTTT
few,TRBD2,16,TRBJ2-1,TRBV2,CASSDPGTSVYNEQFF,TGTGCCAGCAGTGACCCCGGGACTAGCGTCTACAATGAGCAGTTCTTC
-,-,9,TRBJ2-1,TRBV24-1,CATSNGQFF,TGTGCCACCTCAAATGGGCAGTTCTTC
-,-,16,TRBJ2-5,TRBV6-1,CASTKPDSVTQETQYF,TGTGCCAGCACCAAACCGGACAGCGTGACCCAAGAGACCCAGTACTTC
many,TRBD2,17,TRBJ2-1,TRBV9,CASSVGAGGSSYNEQFF,TGTGCCAGCAGCGTAGGAGCGGGAGGGAGCTCCTACAATGAGCAGTTCTTC
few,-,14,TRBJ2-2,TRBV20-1,CSAGEDQNTGELFF,TGCAGTGCTGGGGAGGACCAGAACACCGGGGAGCTGTTTTTT
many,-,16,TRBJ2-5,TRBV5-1,CASSLGSRENQETQYF,TGCGCCAGCAGCTTGGGTTCTAGGGAGAACCAAGAGACCCAGTACTTC
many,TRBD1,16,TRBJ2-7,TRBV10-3,CAISDPLTGGSYEQYF,TGTGCCATCAGTGACCCTTTGACAGGGGGCTCCTACGAGCAGTACTTC
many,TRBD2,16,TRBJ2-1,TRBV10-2,CASSEPRTSGSNEQFF,TGCGCCAGCAGTGAGCCTAGGACTAGCGGGAGTAATGAGCAGTTCTTC
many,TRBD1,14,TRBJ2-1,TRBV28,CASSPRDRENEQFF,TGTGCCAGCAGTCCCCGGGACAGGGAAAATGAGCAGTTCTTC
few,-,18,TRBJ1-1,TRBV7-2,CASSLVRGGPNMNTEAFF,TGTGCCAGCAGCTTAGTTCGGGGAGGGCCAAACATGAACACTGAAGCTTTCTTT
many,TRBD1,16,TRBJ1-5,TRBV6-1,CASSNTDREGGQPQHF,TGTGCCAGCAGCAATACTGACAGGGAAGGCGGTCAGCCCCAGCATTTT
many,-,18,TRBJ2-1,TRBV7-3,CASSFLTGVEGSQNEQFF,TGTGCCAGCAGCTTTCTCACCGGGGTGGAGGGTAGTCAGAATGAGCAGTTCTTC
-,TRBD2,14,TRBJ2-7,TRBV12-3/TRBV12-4,CASSFAGGLVEQYF,TGTGCCAGCAGTTTTGCGGGAGGGCTGGTCGAGCAGTACTTC
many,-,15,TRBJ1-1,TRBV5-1,CASSLRTQGSTEAFF,TGCGCCAGCAGCTTGAGGACACAGGGTTCCACTGAAGCTTTCTTT